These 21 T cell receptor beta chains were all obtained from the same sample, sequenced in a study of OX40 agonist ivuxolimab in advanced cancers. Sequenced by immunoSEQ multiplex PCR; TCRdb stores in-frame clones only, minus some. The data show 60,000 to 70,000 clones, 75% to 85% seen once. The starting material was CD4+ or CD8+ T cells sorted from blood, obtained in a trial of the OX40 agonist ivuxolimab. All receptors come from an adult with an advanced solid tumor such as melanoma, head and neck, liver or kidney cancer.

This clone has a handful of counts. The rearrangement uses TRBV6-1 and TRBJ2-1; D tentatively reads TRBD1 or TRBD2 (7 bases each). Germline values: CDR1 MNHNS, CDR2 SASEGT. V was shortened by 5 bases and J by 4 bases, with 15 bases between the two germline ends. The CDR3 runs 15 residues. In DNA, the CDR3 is TGTGCCAGCAGTTCCCAGGGGGGGATATACAATGAGCAGTTCTTC. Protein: CASSSQGGIYNEQFF.

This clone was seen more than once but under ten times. The CDR3 sequence: CASSVMLFTEAFF. CDR3 sequence (DNA): TGTGCCAGCAGCGTGATGTTGTTCACTGAAGCTTTCTTT. The chain combines TRBV9 with TRBJ1-1; the D is unclear. Deletions cut 2 bases from V and 4 bases from J, with 9 bases between. The CDR3 spans 13 residues. Germline V gives CDR1 SGDLS, CDR2 YYNGEE.

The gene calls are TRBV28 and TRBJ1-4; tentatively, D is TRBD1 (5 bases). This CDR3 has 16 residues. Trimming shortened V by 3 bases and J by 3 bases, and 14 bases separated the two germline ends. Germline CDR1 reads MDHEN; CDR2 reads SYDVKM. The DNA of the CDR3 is TGTGCCAGCAGTTTGACTGCGGGACCCCCTAATGAAAAACTGTTTTTT. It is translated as CASSLTAGPPNEKLFF.

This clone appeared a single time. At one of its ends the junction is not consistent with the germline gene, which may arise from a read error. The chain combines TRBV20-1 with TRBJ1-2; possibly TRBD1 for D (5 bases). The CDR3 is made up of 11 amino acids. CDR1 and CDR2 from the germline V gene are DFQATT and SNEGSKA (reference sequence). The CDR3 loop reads CSARDEGPLAF. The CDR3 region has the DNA TGCAGTGCTAGAGATGAGGGGCCCCTGGCCTTC.

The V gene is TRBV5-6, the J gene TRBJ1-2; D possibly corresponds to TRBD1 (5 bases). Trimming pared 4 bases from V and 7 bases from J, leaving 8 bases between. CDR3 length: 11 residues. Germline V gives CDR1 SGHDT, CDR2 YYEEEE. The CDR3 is CASSVDIGYTF. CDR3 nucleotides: TGTGCCAGCAGCGTGGACATTGGCTACACCTTC. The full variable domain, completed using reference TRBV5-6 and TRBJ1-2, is DAGVTQSPTHLIKTRGQQVTLRCSPKSGHDTVSWYQQALGQGPQFIFQYYEEEERQRGNFPDRFSGHQFPNYSSELNVNALLLGDSALYLCASSVDIGYTFGSGTRLTVV.

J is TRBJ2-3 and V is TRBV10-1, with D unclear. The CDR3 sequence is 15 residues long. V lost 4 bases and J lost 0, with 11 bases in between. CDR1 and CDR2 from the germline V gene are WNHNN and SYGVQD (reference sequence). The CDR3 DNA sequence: TGCGCCAGCAGTGGAACAGCTTCTAGCACAGATACGCAGTATTTT. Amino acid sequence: CASSGTASSTDTQYF.

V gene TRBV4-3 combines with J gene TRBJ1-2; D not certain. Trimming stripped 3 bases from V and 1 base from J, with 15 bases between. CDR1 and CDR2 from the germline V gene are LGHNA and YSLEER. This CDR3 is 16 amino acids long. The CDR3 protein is CASSHALATYNYGYTF. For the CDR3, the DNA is TGCGCCAGCAGCCATGCACTCGCGACTTATAACTATGGCTACACCTTC.

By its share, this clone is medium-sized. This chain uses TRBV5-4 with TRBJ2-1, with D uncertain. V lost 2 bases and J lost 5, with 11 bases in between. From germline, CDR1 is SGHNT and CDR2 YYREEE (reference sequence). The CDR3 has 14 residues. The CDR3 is CASSFSPQHNEQFF. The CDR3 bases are TGTGCCAGCAGCTTCAGTCCCCAGCACAATGAGCAGTTCTTC.

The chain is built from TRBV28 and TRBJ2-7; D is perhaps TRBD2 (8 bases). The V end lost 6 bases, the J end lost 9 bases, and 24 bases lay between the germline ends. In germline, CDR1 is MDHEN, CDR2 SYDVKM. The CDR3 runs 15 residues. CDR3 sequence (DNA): TGTGCCAGCAGCCGCGGGGGGCAGGGGGGCCTGAGGCAGTACTTC. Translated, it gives CASSRGGQGGLRQYF. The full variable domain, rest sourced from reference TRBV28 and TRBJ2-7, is DVKVTQSSRYLVKRTGEKVFLECVQDMDHENMFWYRQDPGLGLRLIYFSYDVKMKEKGDIPEGYSVSREKKERFSLILESASTNQTSMYLCASSRGGQGGLRQYFGPGTRLTVT.

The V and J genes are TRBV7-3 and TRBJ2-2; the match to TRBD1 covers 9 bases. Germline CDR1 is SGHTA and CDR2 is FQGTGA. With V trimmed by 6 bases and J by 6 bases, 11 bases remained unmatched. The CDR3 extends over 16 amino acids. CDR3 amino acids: CASSLNGQGLAGELFF. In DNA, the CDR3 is TGTGCCAGCAGTCTTAACGGACAGGGGTTAGCCGGGGAGCTGTTTTTT.

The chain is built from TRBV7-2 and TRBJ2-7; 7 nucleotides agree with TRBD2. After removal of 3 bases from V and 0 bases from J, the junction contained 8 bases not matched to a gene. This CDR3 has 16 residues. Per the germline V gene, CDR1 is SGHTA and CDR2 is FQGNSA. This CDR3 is CASSFFGGSSSYEQYF. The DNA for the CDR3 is TGTGCCAGCAGCTTTTTCGGGGGGTCGAGCTCCTACGAGCAGTACTTC.

The CDR3 is CASSAGYRNYEQYF. The DNA for the CDR3 is TGTGCCAGCAGCGCCGGTTACAGGAATTACGAGCAGTACTTC. V usage is TRBV9 and J usage is TRBJ2-7, with D possibly TRBD1 on 5 matching bases. Trimming removed 3 bases at V and 4 bases at J, with 14 bases between. CDR3 length: 14 residues. In germline, CDR1 is SGDLS, CDR2 YYNGEE.

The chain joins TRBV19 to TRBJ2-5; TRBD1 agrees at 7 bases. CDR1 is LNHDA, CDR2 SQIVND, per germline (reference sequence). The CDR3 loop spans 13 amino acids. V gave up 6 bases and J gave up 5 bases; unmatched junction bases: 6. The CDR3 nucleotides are TGTGCCAGTAGCAGACAGGGCATGGAGACCCAGTACTTC. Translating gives CASSRQGMETQYF.

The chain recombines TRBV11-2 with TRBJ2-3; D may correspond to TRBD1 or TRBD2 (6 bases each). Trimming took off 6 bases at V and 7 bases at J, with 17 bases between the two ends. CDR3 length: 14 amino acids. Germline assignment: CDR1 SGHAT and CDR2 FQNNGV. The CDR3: CASRSADGGHTQYF. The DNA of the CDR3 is TGTGCCAGCAGAAGCGCGGATGGGGGGCATACGCAGTATTTT.

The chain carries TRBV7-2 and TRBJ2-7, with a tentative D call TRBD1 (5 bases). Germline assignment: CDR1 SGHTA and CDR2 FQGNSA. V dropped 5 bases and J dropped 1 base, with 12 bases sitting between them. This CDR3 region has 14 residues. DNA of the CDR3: TGTGCCAGCAGCGCCCGACAGATGTCCTACGAGCAGTACTTC. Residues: CASSARQMSYEQYF.

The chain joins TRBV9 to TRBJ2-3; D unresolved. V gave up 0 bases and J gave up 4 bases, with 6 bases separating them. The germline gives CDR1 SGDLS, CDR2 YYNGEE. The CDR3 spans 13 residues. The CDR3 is CASSVGVPDTQYF. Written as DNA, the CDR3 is TGTGCCAGCAGCGTAGGGGTTCCAGATACGCAGTATTTT.

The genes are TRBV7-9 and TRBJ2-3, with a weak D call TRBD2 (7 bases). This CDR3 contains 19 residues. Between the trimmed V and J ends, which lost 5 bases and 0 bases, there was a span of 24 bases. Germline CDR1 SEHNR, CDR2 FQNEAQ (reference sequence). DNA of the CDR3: TGTGCCAGCAGCACCCGGCTTGGGCGGGGGCCGGTTAGCACAGATACGCAGTATTTT. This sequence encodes CASSTRLGRGPVSTDTQYF.

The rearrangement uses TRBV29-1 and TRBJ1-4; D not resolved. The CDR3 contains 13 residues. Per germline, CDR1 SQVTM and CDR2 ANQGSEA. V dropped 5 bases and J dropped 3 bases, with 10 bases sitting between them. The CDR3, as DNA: TGCAGCGTTCACGGAGGAGCTAATGAAAAACTGTTTTTT. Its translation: CSVHGGANEKLFF.

The CDR3: CAAWGPSYGYTF. Written as DNA, the CDR3 is TGTGCCGCCTGGGGGCCGAGCTATGGCTACACCTTC. The chain links TRBV28 to TRBJ1-2, with D possibly TRBD1 on 6 matching bases. The CDR3 loop spans 12 amino acids. The germline CDR1 and CDR2 sequences are MDHEN and SYDVKM. The V end was cut by 11 bases, the J end by 4 bases, with 14 bases between.

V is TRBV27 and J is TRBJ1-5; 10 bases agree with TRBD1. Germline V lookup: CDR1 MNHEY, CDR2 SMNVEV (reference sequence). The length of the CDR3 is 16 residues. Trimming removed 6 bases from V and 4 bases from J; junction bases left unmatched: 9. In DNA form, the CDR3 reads TGTGCCAGCAGGCAGACCGGGACAGGGGTAAATCAGCCCCAGCATTTT. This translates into CASRQTGTGVNQPQHF.

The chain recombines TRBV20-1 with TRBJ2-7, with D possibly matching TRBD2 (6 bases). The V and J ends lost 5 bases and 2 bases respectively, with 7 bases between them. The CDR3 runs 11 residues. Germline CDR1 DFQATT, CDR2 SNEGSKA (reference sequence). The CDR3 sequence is CSAGGTYEQYF. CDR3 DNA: TGCAGTGCTGGCGGGACCTACGAGCAGTACTTC.